Each of the 28 T cell receptor beta chains below was sequenced from the same sample in a study of human T cells and chemical hapten exposure (dated by TCRdb to the early 2020s). The time point label for this specimen denotes: patch test 1, 2 weeks after DPC sensitization. The treatment or condition label here, explained by the study, means: therapeutic diphenylcyclopropenone sensitization with weekly scalp DPC. Receptor amplification or capture employed RACE. TCRdb names NextSeq 500 as the instrument used. TCRdb reworked the public reads: Q25 trimming with fastp, MiXCR clone assembly, productive beta chains retained. Records with the same CDR3 protein are collapsed into one entry carrying the most frequent genes and DNA. The sample yields about 80,000 distinct CDR3 sequences; over 9% were counted once. The biggest ten clones account for roughly 1.5% of the sample. Specimen: whole blood, collected in connection with sensitization to the hapten diphenylcyclopropenone (DPC). The receptor set was obtained from a woman aged 45-60 years with alopecia areata. Some clones in this sample may be carry-over from other donors' samples.

The chain employs TRBV18 and TRBJ2-7; D gene uncertain. Germline V gives CDR1 KGHSH, CDR2 LQKENI. This CDR3 has 17 residues. Trimming left V 2 bases short and J 4 bases short, with 21 bases between. CDR3 nucleotide sequence: TGTGCCAGCTCACCATTAGGGCTTACCGGAACGTCGTACGAGCAGTACTTC. Protein sequence: CASSPLGLTGTSYEQYF.

This clonotype occurred a few times. The chain uses TRBV6-1 and TRBJ1-6, with D possibly being TRBD1 (6 bases). Germline-derived CDR1 and CDR2 are MNHNS and SASEGT. The V end was cut by 8 bases, the J end by 10 bases, with 15 bases between. This CDR3 spans 13 amino acids. The CDR3 loop reads CASSDRLDSPLHF. The CDR3 DNA follows: TGTGCCAGCTCCGACAGGCTGGACTCACCCCTCCACTTT.

The chain uses TRBV6-1 and TRBJ2-2; 11 bases align to TRBD2. Germline assignment: CDR1 MNHNS and CDR2 SASEGT. CDR3 size: 15 residues. Losses at the gene ends were 3 bases for V and 7 bases for J; bases not matched to a gene: 4. CDR3 nucleotide sequence: TGTGCCAGCAGTGAGCCTAGCGGGAGGATCGGGGAGCTGTTTTTT. Protein sequence: CASSEPSGRIGELFF.

This clonotype was recorded many times. The chain couples TRBV7-2 to TRBJ1-2; tentatively, D is TRBD1 (5 bases). Trimming took off 8 bases at V and 4 bases at J, with 17 bases between the two ends. The germline V gene has CDR1 SGHTA and CDR2 FQGNSA. This CDR3 has 14 amino acids. The CDR3 loop is CASGRERGAYGYTF. The CDR3 nucleotides are TGTGCCAGCGGTCGAGAGAGAGGGGCCTATGGCTACACCTTC.

In this sample, this clonotype turned up a few times. This sequence joins TRBV12-3 or TRBV12-4 and TRBJ1-2; the D is unclear. The CDR3 spans 12 residues. Trimming cost V 0 bases and J 7 bases, with 6 bases left between them. CDR3 coding DNA: TGTGCCAGCAGTTTAGCGATGGGTGGCTACACCTTC. Protein product: CASSLAMGGYTF.

The rearrangement links TRBV5-4 to TRBJ2-6, with D maybe TRBD1 (6 bases). The CDR3 is made up of 15 amino acids. Germline V gene data show CDR1 as SGHNT and CDR2 as YYREEE (reference sequence). V was cut by 7 bases and J by 0 bases, with 11 bases left in between. The CDR3 loop is CASRPGASGANVLTF. The CDR3 nucleotides are TGTGCCAGCCGTCCAGGGGCCTCTGGGGCCAACGTCCTGACTTTC.

This clonotype was found a few times. The chain is built from TRBV7-2 and TRBJ1-1, with TRBD1 as a possible D gene (5 bases). The V gene lost 6 bases and the J gene lost 4 bases, with 12 bases spanning the gap. This CDR3 is built from 13 residues. CDR1 and CDR2 from the germline V gene are SGHTA and FQGNSA. The CDR3 reads CASRTQGFTEAFF. CDR3 DNA sequence: TGTGCCAGCAGGACCCAGGGATTCACTGAAGCTTTCTTT.

By share of the sample, this clonotype is medium-sized. The chain has TRBV12-3 or TRBV12-4 and TRBJ2-1; 7 bases map to TRBD2. The V segment lost 4 bases and the J segment 4 bases; nucleotides outside the gene matches: 7. The CDR3 sequence is 15 residues long. In nucleotides, the CDR3 is TGTGCCAGCAGTTCCTCCGGGACTAAATACAATGAGCAGTTCTTC. It specifies CASSSSGTKYNEQFF.

V and J are TRBV11-3 and TRBJ2-3, with a weak D call TRBD1 (6 bases). V lost 2 bases, J lost 0 bases, and 12 bases lay in between. CDR1 and CDR2 from the germline V gene are SGHNT and YENEEA. The CDR3 loop spans 16 amino acids. CDR3 protein: CASSLNREWSTDTQYF. CDR3 in DNA: TGTGCCAGCAGCTTAAACAGGGAATGGAGCACAGATACGCAGTATTTT. The variable domain in full, with the rest retrieved from reference TRBV11-3 and TRBJ2-3, is EAGVVQSPRYKIIEKKQPVAFWCNPISGHNTLYWYLQNLGQGPELLIRYENEEAVDDSQLPKDRFSAERLKGVDSTLKIQPAELGDSAVYLCASSLNREWSTDTQYFGPGTRLTVL.

This clonotype was seen repeatedly, ten times or more. The chain employs TRBV11-2 and TRBJ2-1; no clear D gene. The CDR3 sequence is 13 residues long. CDR1 is SGHAT and CDR2 is FQNNGV in the germline V gene. V was cut by 2 bases and J by 10 bases, with 12 bases left in between. The CDR3 coding sequence is TGTGCCAGCAGCTTAAGTACCTGGGAAGAGCAGTTCTTC. It specifies CASSLSTWEEQFF.

V gene TRBV18 combines with J gene TRBJ1-1; TRBD1 matches at 7 bases. From germline, CDR1 is KGHSH and CDR2 LQKENI. The CDR3 has 15 residues. The junction had 5 bases not matched to a gene; V was cut back by 3 bases and J by 1 base. The CDR3 DNA is TGTGCCAGCTCACCTCCGACAGGGAGGAACACTGAAGCTTTCTTT. Translation: CASSPPTGRNTEAFF.

This clonotype was found a few times. This chain connects TRBV20-1 to TRBJ1-2, with 9 bases identical to TRBD1. Looked up from germline, CDR1 is DFQATT and CDR2 is SNEGSKA (reference sequence). The CDR3 consists of 14 residues. V was pared by 6 bases and J by 6 bases, with 11 bases of the junction left unmatched. CDR3 sequence: CSAPRDREQNGYTF. The CDR3 DNA sequence: TGCAGTGCCCCCCGGGACAGGGAGCAGAATGGCTACACCTTC.

This clonotype came up a few times. V usage is TRBV7-3 and J usage is TRBJ2-7; tentative D call: TRBD2 (5 bases). V dropped 3 bases and J dropped 6 bases, with 15 bases sitting between them. CDR3 length: 14 amino acids. The germline gives CDR1 SGHTA, CDR2 FQGTGA. The CDR3 DNA reads as TGTGCCAGCAGCTTCGGCGGGCAGGTTTCCGAGCAGTACTTC. Protein product: CASSFGGQVSEQYF.

This clonotype was found a few times. This CDR3 is CAISQGQGIDEQYF. The CDR3 nucleotides are TGTGCCATCAGCCAAGGACAGGGGATCGACGAGCAGTACTTC. The rearrangement joins TRBV10-3 to TRBJ2-7; 9 positions match TRBD1. Germline trimming cut 6 bases from V and 5 bases from J; bases unmatched to any gene: 8. Germline CDR1 ENHRY, CDR2 SYGVKD. CDR3 size: 14 residues.

This clonotype has just a few counts. This chain links TRBV28 with TRBJ2-2; maybe TRBD2 (7 bases). Between the trimmed V and J ends, which lost 8 bases and 5 bases, there was a span of 18 bases. This CDR3 spans 15 amino acids. Germline V gives CDR1 MDHEN, CDR2 SYDVKM. CDR3 amino acids: CASGPPGGRTGELFF. The CDR3, as DNA: TGTGCCAGCGGCCCCCCCGGGGGGCGTACCGGGGAGCTGTTTTTT.

This clonotype has only a few counts. The rearrangement joins TRBV29-1 to TRBJ2-7, with D unresolved. The CDR3 extends over 12 amino acids. The germline CDR1 and CDR2 sequences are SQVTM and ANQGSEA. The CDR3 nucleotides read TGCTCCCATGGGGATAACTCCTACGAGCAGTACTTC. Amino acids: CSHGDNSYEQYF.

This clonotype has only a few counts. The chain joins TRBV5-6 to TRBJ2-3; D may correspond to TRBD1 or TRBD2 (5 bases each). Trimming shortened V by 2 bases and J by 5 bases, and 12 bases separated the two germline ends. Germline V gives CDR1 SGHDT, CDR2 YYEEEE. The CDR3 is 14 amino acids. The CDR3 DNA is TGTGCCAGCAGCTTAGAGGGGACGGGAGATACGCAGTATTTT. Protein: CASSLEGTGDTQYF. The whole variable domain, filled in from reference TRBV5-6 and TRBJ2-3, reads DAGVTQSPTHLIKTRGQQVTLRCSPKSGHDTVSWYQQALGQGPQFIFQYYEEEERQRGNFPDRFSGHQFPNYSSELNVNALLLGDSALYLCASSLEGTGDTQYFGPGTRLTVL.

This chain connects TRBV6-2 or TRBV6-3 to TRBJ2-1; 7 nucleotides agree with TRBD1. J was trimmed by 0 bases and V by 6 bases; bases with no gene match: 8. The CDR3 is 16 residues long. CDR1 is MNHEY and CDR2 is SVGEGT in the germline V gene. For the CDR3, the DNA is TGTGCCAGCAGCCACGGGACAGCCAGCTCCTACAATGAGCAGTTCTTC. It is translated as CASSHGTASSYNEQFF.

This clonotype occurred many times. The chain combines TRBV20-1 with TRBJ2-4; TRBD2 matches at 13 bases. Germline V gene sequence: CDR1 DFQATT, CDR2 SNEGSKA (reference sequence). The CDR3 sequence is 17 residues long. V lost 0 bases to trimming and J lost 5 bases; unmatched junction nucleotides: 7. This chain's CDR3 is CSARDPRLAGGQNIQYF. CDR3 nucleotide sequence: TGCAGTGCTAGAGATCCCCGACTAGCGGGAGGTCAAAACATTCAGTACTTC.

In its sample, this clonotype was seen a few times. For the CDR3, the DNA is TGTGCCAGCAGCTTGGGCCGGGGGGGGCCCCGGAGCACAGATACGCAGTATTTT. This codes for CASSLGRGGPRSTDTQYF. The genes are TRBV5-8 and TRBJ2-3; TRBD2 aligns across 8 bases. The germline gives CDR1 SGHTS, CDR2 YDEGEE. After removal of 0 bases from V and 0 bases from J, the junction contained 9 bases not matched to a gene. There are 18 residues in the CDR3.

V usage is TRBV2 and J usage is TRBJ2-3, with a possible D match to TRBD1 (5 bases). This CDR3 region has 14 residues. Per the germline V gene, CDR1 is SNHLY and CDR2 is FYNNEI. V was cut by 2 bases and J by 7 bases, with 13 bases left in between. The CDR3, as DNA: TGTGCCAGCAGTGAACGAGGTGGGGCTCATACGCAGTATTTT. Its translation is CASSERGGAHTQYF.

This clonotype has just a few counts. The rearrangement links TRBV18 to TRBJ2-7; TRBD1 matches 8 bases. The CDR3 has 15 amino acids. V was clipped by 2 bases and J by 6 bases; unmatched bases: 9. The germline V gene encodes CDR1 KGHSH and CDR2 LQKENI. The chain's CDR3 is CASSPMKNRGSEQYF. The CDR3, as DNA: TGTGCCAGCTCACCAATGAAGAACAGGGGGTCCGAGCAGTACTTC. The full variable domain, its missing parts supplied by reference TRBV18 and TRBJ2-7, is NAGVMQNPRHLVRRRGQEARLRCSPMKGHSHVYWYRQLPEEGLKFMVYLQKENIIDESGMPKERFSAEFPKEGPSILRIQQVVRGDSAAYFCASSPMKNRGSEQYFGPGTRLTVT.

This clonotype was observed a few times. The genes are TRBV7-6 and TRBJ2-7, with a tentative D call TRBD1 (5 bases). Germline lookup yields CDR1 SGHVS and CDR2 FNYEAQ. Trimming took off 0 bases at V and 2 bases at J, with 8 bases between the two ends. The CDR3 is 14 amino acids. The CDR3, as DNA: TGTGCCAGCAGCTTAGCGCAGGGCCCCTACGAGCAGTACTTC. This codes for CASSLAQGPYEQYF.

This clonotype was picked up many times. The chain carries TRBV30 and TRBJ1-2, with D hard to call. CDR1 is GTSNPN, CDR2 SVGIG, per germline (reference sequence). CDR3 length: 14 amino acids. V was pared by 2 bases and J by 2 bases, with 12 bases between. The CDR3 protein is CAWSRLQQNYGYTF. The CDR3 DNA reads as TGTGCCTGGAGTAGGCTCCAACAAAACTATGGCTACACCTTC.

This clonotype has a handful of counts. The chain recombines TRBV4-1 with TRBJ2-1; D uncertain. V was clipped by 1 base and J by 2 bases, with 9 bases between them. The CDR3 extends over 15 amino acids. Germline V gene sequence: CDR1 MGHRA, CDR2 YSYEKL. CDR3 DNA sequence: TGCGCCAGCAGCCAAGGTCTGCCTACCTACAATGAGCAGTTCTTC. Amino acids: CASSQGLPTYNEQFF.

This clonotype was seen more than once but under ten times. The chain has TRBV29-1 and TRBJ1-5; no clear D gene. Trimming cost V 4 bases and J 4 bases, with 8 bases left between them. Germline CDR1 reads SQVTM; CDR2 reads ANQGSEA. The CDR3 loop spans 12 amino acids. This CDR3 is CSVGGRNQPQHF. DNA of the CDR3: TGCAGCGTTGGGGGTCGTAATCAGCCCCAGCATTTT.

The chain joins TRBV3-1 to TRBJ2-1; 7 positions match TRBD2. The CDR3 is made up of 17 amino acids. CDR1 and CDR2 from the germline V gene are LGHDT and YNNKEL (reference sequence). V was pared by 0 bases and J by 7 bases, with 12 bases of the junction left unmatched. Here the CDR3 reads CASSQDPRTSWSNEQFF. CDR3 DNA sequence: TGTGCCAGCAGCCAAGATCCAAGGACTAGTTGGAGTAATGAGCAGTTCTTC.

The gene calls are TRBV5-1 and TRBJ2-3; 12 nucleotides agree with TRBD2. V lost 4 bases to trimming and J lost 5 bases; unmatched junction nucleotides: 5. The V gene's germline CDR1 is SGHRS and CDR2 YFSETQ. The CDR3 totals 15 residues. The CDR3 bases are TGCGCCAGCAGCCCCAGACTAGCGGGAGTAGATACGCAGTATTTT. Its translation is CASSPRLAGVDTQYF.